The 27 T cell receptor beta chains below come from one sample, sequenced in a study of blood T cell repertoires in COVID-19 (dated by TCRdb to about 2020). The protocol used for the library was the immunoSEQ multiplex PCR assay. Not all clones reach the TCRdb copy of this immuneACCESS table, which keeps in-frame sequences only. Checked studies attribute under half of the gap to unresolved V genes and leave the rest unexplained. The sample table contains a few hundred thousand clones; only one count was recorded for about 90% of them. The ten largest clonotypes hold 1.5% to 2% of the sample. Sample: PBMCs or T cells enriched from blood (not recorded which). The source of these receptors is a woman in her fifties or sixties who had recovered from COVID-19.

The chain links TRBV7-9 to TRBJ1-1; 7 bases map to TRBD1. In germline, CDR1 is SEHNR, CDR2 FQNEAQ (reference sequence). The CDR3 length is 14 residues. J was trimmed by 0 bases and V by 7 bases; bases with no gene match: 5. CDR3 nucleotides: TGTGCCAGCACTAAAGGGACAGTGAACACTGAAGCTTTCTTT. It codes for CASTKGTVNTEAFF.

V and J are TRBV2 and TRBJ2-7, with 12 nucleotides matching TRBD2. The trim removed 6 bases at V and 2 bases at J, leaving 2 bases unmatched. From germline, CDR1 is SNHLY and CDR2 FYNNEI. This CDR3 has 14 residues. In DNA form, the CDR3 reads TGTGCCAGCAGCAGACTAGCGGGGGCCTACGAGCAGTACTTC. It is translated as CASSRLAGAYEQYF. The full variable domain, completed using reference TRBV2 and TRBJ2-7, is EPEVTQTPSHQVTQMGQEVILRCVPISNHLYFYWYRQILGQKVEFLVSFYNNEISEKSEIFDDQFSVERPDGSNFTLKIRSTKLEDSAMYFCASSRLAGAYEQYFGPGTRLTVT.

This chain joins TRBV30 and TRBJ2-1; D assignment may be TRBD1 or TRBD2 (6 bases each). This CDR3 spans 13 amino acids. Trimming left V 5 bases short and J 9 bases short, with 17 bases between. Germline loops: CDR1 GTSNPN, CDR2 SVGIG (reference sequence). The CDR3: CAWGGLVTTEQFF. CDR3 DNA: TGTGCCTGGGGGGGGCTAGTAACTACTGAGCAGTTCTTC.

J is TRBJ2-1 and V is TRBV28; perhaps TRBD2 as D (5 bases). The CDR3 has 15 residues. Germline V gives CDR1 MDHEN, CDR2 SYDVKM. V was shortened by 5 bases and J by 2 bases, with 13 bases between the two germline ends. The CDR3 DNA sequence: TGTGCCAGCAGTCCGGAGGCGGTTGCCTACAATGAGCAGTTCTTC. This translates into CASSPEAVAYNEQFF. The complete variable domain, with remaining parts taken from reference TRBV28 and TRBJ2-1, reads DVKVTQSSRYLVKRTGEKVFLECVQDMDHENMFWYRQDPGLGLRLIYFSYDVKMKEKGDIPEGYSVSREKKERFSLILESASTNQTSMYLCASSPEAVAYNEQFFGPGTRLTVL.

The J gene is TRBJ1-5, the V gene TRBV4-1, with 11 nucleotides matching TRBD1. There are 21 residues in the CDR3. V dropped 1 base and J dropped 6; count of bases not matched to a gene: 20. Germline V gene sequence: CDR1 MGHRA, CDR2 YSYEKL. CDR3 DNA: TGCGCCAGCAGCCAAGTCCCTTCCCTGGACAGGGGGCGAAGGTACGGTCAGCCCCAGCATTTT. This gives the protein CASSQVPSLDRGRRYGQPQHF.

CDR3 residues: CASSYFEQFF. The CDR3 region has the DNA TGTGCCAGCAGTTACTTCGAGCAGTTCTTC. The chain links TRBV2 to TRBJ2-1; D is unresolved. Looked up from germline, CDR1 is SNHLY and CDR2 is FYNNEI. The CDR3 sequence is 10 residues long. V was pared by 5 bases and J by 10 bases, with 6 bases between.

A single count supports this clone. Other nucleotide sequences from this sample produce the same CDR3. The gene calls are TRBV5-1 and TRBJ1-2; 8 positions match TRBD1. CDR1 SGHRS and CDR2 YFSETQ come from the germline V gene. V trimming: 2 bases; J trimming: 4 bases; junction bases outside the gene matches: 1. This CDR3 spans 13 amino acids. The CDR3 spells CASSLGTGYGYTF. CDR3 in DNA: TGCGCCAGCAGCTTAGGGACAGGCTATGGCTACACCTTC. The full variable domain, completed using reference TRBV5-1 and TRBJ1-2, is KAGVTQTPRYLIKTRGQQVTLSCSPISGHRSVSWYQQTPGQGLQFLFEYFSETQRNKGNFPGRFSGRQFSNSRSEMNVSTLELGDSALYLCASSLGTGYGYTFGSGTRLTVV.

V usage is TRBV5-4 and J usage is TRBJ1-1; no reliable D call. Germline V gene lookup returns CDR1 SGHNT and CDR2 YYREEE (reference sequence). This CDR3 contains 15 residues. V was trimmed by 3 bases and J by 1 base, leaving 13 bases between them. CDR3 in amino acids: CASSSGGGSNTEAFF. In nucleotides, the CDR3 is TGTGCCAGCAGCTCGGGTGGAGGGTCGAACACTGAAGCTTTCTTT.

V is TRBV19 and J is TRBJ2-1, with 7 nucleotides matching TRBD2. There are 12 residues in the CDR3. Looked up from germline, CDR1 is LNHDA and CDR2 is SQIVND (reference sequence). The J segment lost 7 bases and the V segment lost 7 bases, leaving 4 bases of the junction unmatched. The CDR3 bases are TGTGCCAGTAATGGGGGAGGGAATGAGCAGTTCTTC. It translates to CASNGGGNEQFF. The full variable domain, with the rest looked up from reference TRBV19 and TRBJ2-1, is DGGITQSPKYLFRKEGQNVTLSCEQNLNHDAMYWYRQDPGQGLRLIYYSQIVNDFQKGDIAEGYSVSREKKESFPLTVTSAQKNPTAFYLCASNGGGNEQFFGPGTRLTVL.

The DNA for the CDR3 is TGTGCCGGCCTTAGGGACACCGACACTGAAGCTTTCTTT. It translates to CAGLRDTDTEAFF. The chain links TRBV2 to TRBJ1-1, with D possibly matching TRBD1 (6 bases). There are 13 residues in the CDR3. CDR1 and CDR2 from the germline V gene are SNHLY and FYNNEI. Between the trimmed V and J ends, which lost 11 bases and 3 bases, there was a span of 16 bases.

The V gene is TRBV2, the J gene TRBJ2-5, with no clear D. This CDR3 is 13 amino acids long. From germline, CDR1 is SNHLY and CDR2 FYNNEI. V lost 1 base to trimming and J lost 2 bases, with 5 bases between them. The CDR3 loop is CASSEGQQETQYF. The CDR3 DNA is TGTGCCAGCAGTGAAGGGCAACAAGAGACCCAGTACTTC.

This rearrangement joins TRBV7-8 to TRBJ2-5; 7 bases are shared with TRBD2. Germline V gene lookup returns CDR1 SGHVS and CDR2 FQNEAQ. This CDR3 contains 16 residues. V gave up 1 base and J gave up 1 base; unmatched junction bases: 6. The CDR3, as DNA: TGTGCCAGCAGCTTAGGGGCGGGAGAACCCCAAGAGACCCAGTACTTC. Its protein is CASSLGAGEPQETQYF.

The V gene is TRBV7-9, the J gene TRBJ2-2, with 7 bases aligning to TRBD2. J lost 5 bases, V lost 5 bases, and 8 bases had no gene match. Germline V gene data show CDR1 as SEHNR and CDR2 as FQNEAQ (reference sequence). This CDR3 is 15 amino acids long. The CDR3 nucleotides read TGTGCCAGCAGCCCCGGGGAGGGGCGGACCGGGGAGCTGTTTTTT. The encoded protein is CASSPGEGRTGELFF.

The chain uses TRBV9 and TRBJ2-3; possible D gene TRBD1, 5 bases. Trimming cost V 3 bases and J 2 bases, with 10 bases left between them. The length of the CDR3 is 14 residues. Looked up from germline, CDR1 is SGDLS and CDR2 is YYNGEE. CDR3 in amino acids: CASSARQYTDTQYF. DNA of the CDR3: TGTGCCAGCAGCGCACGACAGTACACAGATACGCAGTATTTT.

This clone was picked up one time. The V call is TRBV6-5, the J call TRBJ2-7; D is ambiguous. CDR1 is MNHEY, CDR2 SVGAGI, per germline. The CDR3 has 13 residues. V lost 7 bases, J lost 1 base, and 11 bases lay in between. The CDR3 here is CASTTPGSYEQYF. The CDR3 region has the DNA TGTGCCAGCACCACTCCGGGTTCCTACGAGCAGTACTTC.

This chain links TRBV28 with TRBJ2-1, with TRBD1 matching over 9 bases. After removal of 3 bases from V and 7 bases from J, the junction contained 16 bases not matched to a gene. In germline, CDR1 is MDHEN, CDR2 SYDVKM. CDR3 size: 18 residues. CDR3 loop: CASSFIRLGQGRWNEQFF. CDR3 DNA sequence: TGTGCCAGCAGTTTCATAAGGTTGGGACAGGGTCGGTGGAATGAGCAGTTCTTC.

The chain carries TRBV27 and TRBJ2-7; a weak D match, TRBD1 (6 bases). Germline lookup yields CDR1 MNHEY and CDR2 SMNVEV (reference sequence). Trimming cost V 5 bases and J 5 bases, with 16 bases left between them. This CDR3 has 14 residues. CDR3 protein: CASSPSTGFHEQYF. CDR3 in DNA: TGTGCCAGCAGTCCCTCAACAGGGTTCCACGAGCAGTACTTC.

The V and J genes are TRBV9 and TRBJ2-1; 9 nucleotides line up with TRBD2. There are 15 residues in the CDR3. Germline-derived CDR1 and CDR2 are SGDLS and YYNGEE. V lost 0 bases and J lost 5; bases outside the gene matches: 3. CDR3 DNA: TGTGCCAGCAGCGTAGGGCAGCGGGAGGACAATGAGCAGTTCTTC. Protein sequence: CASSVGQREDNEQFF.

V usage is TRBV5-1 and J usage is TRBJ1-6, with TRBD1 matching over 8 bases. Germline values: CDR1 SGHRS, CDR2 YFSETQ. J lost 9 bases, V lost 4 bases, and 6 bases had no gene match. The CDR3 covers 14 residues. The CDR3 loop is CASSPDREGSPLHF. The CDR3 nucleotides are TGCGCCAGCAGCCCGGACAGGGAAGGTTCACCCCTCCACTTT.

Points on this clone: Other DNA sequences in this specimen translate into the identical CDR3. The chain recombines TRBV30 with TRBJ1-1; possible D gene TRBD1, 5 bases. The CDR3 sequence is 13 residues long. In germline, CDR1 is GTSNPN, CDR2 SVGIG (reference sequence). V gave up 2 bases and J gave up 0 bases, with 7 bases separating them. The CDR3 is CAWSPGVNTEAFF. In DNA form, the CDR3 reads TGTGCCTGGAGTCCGGGGGTGAACACTGAAGCTTTCTTT.

The chain uses TRBV21-1 and TRBJ1-1; the DNA was not used to check the table's D call, TRBD1. TRBV21-1 is a recognized pseudogene. There are 15 residues in the CDR3. CDR3 residues: CASSNTGTGNTEAFF. The CDR3 nucleotides read TGTGCCAGCAGCAATACTGGGACAGGGAACACTGAAGCTTTCTTT.

There are a few counts of this clone. The junction and the germline gene differ at one end; a read error may be behind it. The chain uses TRBV7-7 and TRBJ2-1; 8 bases fit TRBD2. CDR1 and CDR2 (germline): SSHAT, FNYEAQ (reference sequence). CDR3 size: 15 residues. This chain's CDR3 is CASSLRREAYNEQFF. In nucleotides, the CDR3 is TGTGCTAGCAGCTTGAGGCGGGAGGCCTACAATGAGCAGTTCTTC.

V is TRBV11-2 and J is TRBJ2-5; 12 bases agree with TRBD2. J gave up 2 bases and V 5 bases, and 9 bases lay outside the gene matches. The CDR3 contains 17 residues. CDR1 is SGHAT, CDR2 FQNNGV, per germline. The CDR3 region has the DNA TGTGCCAGCAGCCCCAACCCACTAGCGGGGGGTCAAGAGACCCAGTACTTC. This translates into CASSPNPLAGGQETQYF.

The chain has TRBV30 and TRBJ2-7; 7 bases are shared with TRBD2. Germline V lookup: CDR1 GTSNPN, CDR2 SVGIG (reference sequence). After removal of 8 bases from V and 5 bases from J, the junction contained 6 bases not matched to a gene. CDR3 length equals 11 residues. The CDR3 nucleotides are TGTGCCGGAGGAGCGGGGAACGAGCAGTACTTC. Residues: CAGGAGNEQYF.

CDR3 coding DNA: TGTGCCAGCAGCTGGACAGGGCTCTCCTACAATGAGCAGTTCTTC. It yields the protein CASSWTGLSYNEQFF. This sequence joins TRBV27 and TRBJ2-1; 8 bases are a match to TRBD1. Trimming removed 6 bases from V and 0 bases from J; junction bases left unmatched: 4. The CDR3 spans 15 residues. Germline V gene data show CDR1 as MNHEY and CDR2 as SMNVEV (reference sequence).

The chain recombines TRBV27 with TRBJ1-2; 8 bases are shared with TRBD1. Germline-derived CDR1 and CDR2 are MNHEY and SMNVEV (reference sequence). The V segment lost 5 bases and the J segment 8 bases; nucleotides outside the gene matches: 13. The CDR3 sequence is 15 residues long. Here the CDR3 reads CASSLGQGHRGGYTF. The CDR3 DNA reads as TGTGCCAGCAGTCTAGGACAGGGCCACCGTGGGGGCTACACCTTC.

CDR3 nucleotide sequence: TGTGCCAGCAAAGAGTGGAGGGACTCTGGAAACACCATATATTTT. Translating gives CASKEWRDSGNTIYF. The chain couples TRBV27 to TRBJ1-3, with unresolved D. The V end lost 7 bases, the J end lost 0 bases, and 13 bases lay between the germline ends. Looked up from germline, CDR1 is MNHEY and CDR2 is SMNVEV (reference sequence). The CDR3 is 15 residues long.